In its sample, the clone carrying this TCR beta chain was seen a few times. Other DNA variants within this sample encode the same CDR3. Sequencing used immunoSEQ multiplex PCR; TCRdb keeps in-frame clones, though not all of them. The repertoire consists of tens of thousands of clones, with around 60% occurring once and the leading ten covering over 20%. The sample originates from a study of cytotoxic CD8 clonotypes in ibrutinib-treated CLL. The overall study: Mean productive templates were approximately 240,000; mean productive rearrangements were around 90,000.

This TCR was sampled from a human donor with chronic lymphocytic leukemia. This material consisted of PBMCs, taken after 24 months of ibrutinib treatment.

The CDR3, as DNA: TGTGCCAGCAGCTTAGCCCGCCAAGAGACCCAGTACTTC. Protein sequence: CASSLARQETQYF. The chain combines TRBV7-2 with TRBJ2-5; D ambiguous. CDR3 length: 13 residues. Germline V gives CDR1 SGHTA, CDR2 FQGNSA. V was cut by 0 bases and J by 1 base, with 3 bases left in between. The entire variable domain, with the rest obtained from reference TRBV7-2 and TRBJ2-5, is as follows: GAGVSQSPSNKVTEKGKDVELRCDPISGHTALYWYRQSLGQGLEFLIYFQGNSAPDKSGLPSDRFSAERTGGSVSTLTIQRTQQEDSAVYLCASSLARQETQYFGPGTRLLVL.